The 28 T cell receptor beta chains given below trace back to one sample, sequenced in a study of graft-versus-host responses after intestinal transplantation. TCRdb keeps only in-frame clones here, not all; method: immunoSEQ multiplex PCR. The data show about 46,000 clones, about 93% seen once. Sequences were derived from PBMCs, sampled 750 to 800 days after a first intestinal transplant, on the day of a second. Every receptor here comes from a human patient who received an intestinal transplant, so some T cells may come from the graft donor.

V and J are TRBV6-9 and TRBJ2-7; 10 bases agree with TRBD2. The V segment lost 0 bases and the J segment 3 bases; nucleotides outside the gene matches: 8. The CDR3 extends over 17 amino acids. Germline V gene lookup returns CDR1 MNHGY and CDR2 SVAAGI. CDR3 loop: CASSYSPLAGPVYEQYF. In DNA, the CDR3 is TGTGCCAGCAGTTATTCCCCACTAGCGGGACCTGTCTACGAGCAGTACTTC.

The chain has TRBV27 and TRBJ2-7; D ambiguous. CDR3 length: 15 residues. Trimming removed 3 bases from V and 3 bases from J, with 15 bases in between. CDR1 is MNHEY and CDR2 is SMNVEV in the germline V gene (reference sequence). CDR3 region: CASSLASHPYYEQYF. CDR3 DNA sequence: TGTGCCAGCAGTTTGGCTTCTCACCCCTACTACGAGCAGTACTTC.

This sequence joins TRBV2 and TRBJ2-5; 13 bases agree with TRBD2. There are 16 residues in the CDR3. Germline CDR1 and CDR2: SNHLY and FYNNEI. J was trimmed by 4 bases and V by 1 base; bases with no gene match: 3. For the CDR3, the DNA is TGTGCCAGCAGTGAAGTCCGACTAGCGGGGGGAGAGACCCAGTACTTC. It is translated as CASSEVRLAGGETQYF.

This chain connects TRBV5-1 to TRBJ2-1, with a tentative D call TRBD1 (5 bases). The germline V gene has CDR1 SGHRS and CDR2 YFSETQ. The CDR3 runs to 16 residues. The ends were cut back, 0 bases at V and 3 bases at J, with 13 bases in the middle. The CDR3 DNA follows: TGCGCCAGCAGCTTGGACCAGGGCGCCCTCTACAATGAGCAGTTCTTC. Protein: CASSLDQGALYNEQFF.

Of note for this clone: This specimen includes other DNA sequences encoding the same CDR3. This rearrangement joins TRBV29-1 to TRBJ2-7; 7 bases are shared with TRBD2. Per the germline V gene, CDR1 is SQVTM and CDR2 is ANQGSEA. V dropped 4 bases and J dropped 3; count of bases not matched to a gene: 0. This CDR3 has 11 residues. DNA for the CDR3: TGCAGCGTTGGGGGGGGCTACGAGCAGTACTTC. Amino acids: CSVGGGYEQYF.

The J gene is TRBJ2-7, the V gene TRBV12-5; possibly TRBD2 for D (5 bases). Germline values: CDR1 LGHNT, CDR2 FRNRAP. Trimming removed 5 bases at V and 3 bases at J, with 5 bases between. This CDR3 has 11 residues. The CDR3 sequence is CASGSGYEQYF. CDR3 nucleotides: TGTGCTAGTGGTAGCGGCTACGAGCAGTACTTC.

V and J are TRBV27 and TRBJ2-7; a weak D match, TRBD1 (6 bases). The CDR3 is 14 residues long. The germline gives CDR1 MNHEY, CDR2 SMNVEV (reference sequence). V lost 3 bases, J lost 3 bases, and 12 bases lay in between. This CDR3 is CASSLAGTSYEQYF. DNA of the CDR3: TGTGCCAGCAGTTTGGCCGGGACAAGCTACGAGCAGTACTTC.

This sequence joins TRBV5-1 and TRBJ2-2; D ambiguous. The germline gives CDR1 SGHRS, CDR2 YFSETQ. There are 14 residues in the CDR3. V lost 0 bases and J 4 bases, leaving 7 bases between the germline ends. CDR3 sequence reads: CASSLGGPTGELFF. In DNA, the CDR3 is TGCGCCAGCAGCTTGGGTGGCCCCACCGGGGAGCTGTTTTTT.

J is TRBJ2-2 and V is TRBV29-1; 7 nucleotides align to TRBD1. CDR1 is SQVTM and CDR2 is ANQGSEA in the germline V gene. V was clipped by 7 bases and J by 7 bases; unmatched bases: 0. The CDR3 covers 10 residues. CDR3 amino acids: CSAGGGELFF. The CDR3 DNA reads TGCAGCGCAGGGGGCGGGGAGCTGTTTTTT.

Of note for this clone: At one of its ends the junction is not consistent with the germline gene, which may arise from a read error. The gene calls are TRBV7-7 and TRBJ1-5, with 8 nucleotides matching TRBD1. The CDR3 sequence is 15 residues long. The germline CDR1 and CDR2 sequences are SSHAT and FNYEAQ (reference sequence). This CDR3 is CASSSRTGKCQPQHF. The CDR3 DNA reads TGTGCTAGCAGCTCCCGGACAGGGAAATGTCAGCCCCAGCATTTT. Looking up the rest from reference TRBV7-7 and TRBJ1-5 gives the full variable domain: GAGVSQSPRYKVTKRGQDVTLRCDPISSHATLYWYQQALGQGPEFLTYFNYEAQPDKSGLPSDRFSAERPEGSISTLTIQRTEQRDSAMYRCASSSRTGKCQPQHFGDGTRLSIL.

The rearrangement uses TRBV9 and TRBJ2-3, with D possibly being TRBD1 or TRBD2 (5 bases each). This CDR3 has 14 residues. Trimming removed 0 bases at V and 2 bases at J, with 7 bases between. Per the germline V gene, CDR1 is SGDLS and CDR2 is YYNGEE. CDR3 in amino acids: CASSVGDATDTQYF. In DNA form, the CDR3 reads TGTGCCAGCAGCGTAGGGGACGCCACAGATACGCAGTATTTT.

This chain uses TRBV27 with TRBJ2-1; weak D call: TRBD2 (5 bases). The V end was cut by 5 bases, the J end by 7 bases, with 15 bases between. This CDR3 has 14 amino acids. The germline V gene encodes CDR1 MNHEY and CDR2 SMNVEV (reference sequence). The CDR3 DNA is TGTGCCAGCAGTCTAGCTGTCCCTAGAAATGAGCAGTTCTTC. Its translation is CASSLAVPRNEQFF.

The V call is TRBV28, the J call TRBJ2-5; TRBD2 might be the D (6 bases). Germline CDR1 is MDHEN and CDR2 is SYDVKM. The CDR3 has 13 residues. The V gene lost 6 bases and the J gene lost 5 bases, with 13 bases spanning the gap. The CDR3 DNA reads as TGTGCCAGCAGCATCGGAGGGAGGGAGACCCAGTACTTC. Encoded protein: CASSIGGRETQYF.

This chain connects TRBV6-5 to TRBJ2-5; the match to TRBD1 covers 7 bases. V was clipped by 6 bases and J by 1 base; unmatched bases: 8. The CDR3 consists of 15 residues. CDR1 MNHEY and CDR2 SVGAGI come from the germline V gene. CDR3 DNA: TGTGCCAGCAGGGGCAGGGACAGCCTCCAAGAGACCCAGTACTTC. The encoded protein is CASRGRDSLQETQYF.

The CDR3 DNA sequence: TGTGCCAGCAGTTTGGACGGATACAATCAGCCCCAGCATTTT. Translated: CASSLDGYNQPQHF. V usage is TRBV28 and J usage is TRBJ1-5; D gene uncertain. Germline values: CDR1 MDHEN, CDR2 SYDVKM. The CDR3 runs 14 residues. V was cut by 3 bases and J by 3 bases, with 9 bases left in between.

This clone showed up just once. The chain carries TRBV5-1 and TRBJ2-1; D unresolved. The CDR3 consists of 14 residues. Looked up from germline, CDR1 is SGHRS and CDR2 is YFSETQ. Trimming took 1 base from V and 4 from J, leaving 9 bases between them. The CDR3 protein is CASSLQGSYNEQFF. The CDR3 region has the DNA TGCGCCAGCAGCTTGCAAGGATCTTACAATGAGCAGTTCTTC.

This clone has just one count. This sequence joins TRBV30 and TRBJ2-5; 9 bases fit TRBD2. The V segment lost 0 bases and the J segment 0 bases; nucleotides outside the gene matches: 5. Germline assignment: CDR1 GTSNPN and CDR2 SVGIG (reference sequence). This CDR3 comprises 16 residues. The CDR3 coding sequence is TGTGCCTGGAGTGTAGGGGCGGGAGGGTACCAAGAGACCCAGTACTTC. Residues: CAWSVGAGGYQETQYF.

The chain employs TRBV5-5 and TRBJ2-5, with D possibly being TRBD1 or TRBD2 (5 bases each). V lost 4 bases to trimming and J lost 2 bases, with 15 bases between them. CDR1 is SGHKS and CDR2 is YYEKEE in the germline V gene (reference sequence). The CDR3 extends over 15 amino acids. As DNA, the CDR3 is TGTGCCAGCAGCCCGGATACCTGGGGGCAAGAGACCCAGTACTTC. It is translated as CASSPDTWGQETQYF.

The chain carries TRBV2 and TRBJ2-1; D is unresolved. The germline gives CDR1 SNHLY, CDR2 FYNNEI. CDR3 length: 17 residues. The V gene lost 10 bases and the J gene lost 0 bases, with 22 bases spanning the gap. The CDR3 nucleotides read TGTGCCACCTGCCTTGGACCTCGGCCCTCCTCCTACAATGAGCAGTTCTTC. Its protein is CATCLGPRPSSYNEQFF.

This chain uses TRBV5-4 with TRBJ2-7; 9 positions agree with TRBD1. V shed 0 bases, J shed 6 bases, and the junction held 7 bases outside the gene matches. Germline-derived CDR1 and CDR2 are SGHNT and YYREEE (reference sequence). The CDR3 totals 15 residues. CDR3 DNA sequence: TGTGCCAGCAGCTTGGGGGGACAGGGCTTGGGCGAGCAGTACTTC. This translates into CASSLGGQGLGEQYF. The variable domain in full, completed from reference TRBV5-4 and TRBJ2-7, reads ETGVTQSPTHLIKTRGQQVTLRCSSQSGHNTVSWYQQALGQGPQFIFQYYREEENGRGNFPPRFSGLQFPNYSSELNVNALELDDSALYLCASSLGGQGLGEQYFGPGTRLTVT.

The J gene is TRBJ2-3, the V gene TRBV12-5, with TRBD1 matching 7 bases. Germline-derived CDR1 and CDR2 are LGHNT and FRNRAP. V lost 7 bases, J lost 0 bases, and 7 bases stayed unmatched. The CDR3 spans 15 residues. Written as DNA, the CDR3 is TGTGCTAGTGCCACAACAGGGGCTAGCACAGATACGCAGTATTTT. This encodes CASATTGASTDTQYF.

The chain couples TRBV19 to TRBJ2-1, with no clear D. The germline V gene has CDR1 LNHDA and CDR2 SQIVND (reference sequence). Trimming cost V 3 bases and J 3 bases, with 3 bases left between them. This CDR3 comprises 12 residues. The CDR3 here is CASSILYNEQFF. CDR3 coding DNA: TGTGCCAGTAGTATTCTCTACAATGAGCAGTTCTTC.

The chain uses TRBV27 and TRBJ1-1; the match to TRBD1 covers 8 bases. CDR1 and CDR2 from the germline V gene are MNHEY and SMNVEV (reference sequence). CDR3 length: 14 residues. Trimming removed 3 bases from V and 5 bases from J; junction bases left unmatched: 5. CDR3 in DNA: TGTGCCAGCAGTTTCCAGGGGGCCCGGACTGAAGCTTTCTTT. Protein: CASSFQGARTEAFF.

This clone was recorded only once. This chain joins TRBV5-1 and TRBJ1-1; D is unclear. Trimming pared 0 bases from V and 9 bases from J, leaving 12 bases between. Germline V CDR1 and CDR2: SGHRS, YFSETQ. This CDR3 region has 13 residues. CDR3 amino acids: CASSLAGAKKAFF. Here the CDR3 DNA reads TGCGCCAGCAGCTTGGCCGGAGCAAAAAAAGCTTTCTTT.

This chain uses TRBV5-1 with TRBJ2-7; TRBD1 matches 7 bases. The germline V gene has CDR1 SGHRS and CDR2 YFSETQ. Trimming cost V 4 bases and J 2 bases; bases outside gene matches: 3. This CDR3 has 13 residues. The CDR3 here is CASSGTAPYEQYF. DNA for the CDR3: TGCGCCAGCAGCGGGACAGCTCCCTACGAGCAGTACTTC. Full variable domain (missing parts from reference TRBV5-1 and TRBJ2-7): KAGVTQTPRYLIKTRGQQVTLSCSPISGHRSVSWYQQTPGQGLQFLFEYFSETQRNKGNFPGRFSGRQFSNSRSEMNVSTLELGDSALYLCASSGTAPYEQYFGPGTRLTVT.

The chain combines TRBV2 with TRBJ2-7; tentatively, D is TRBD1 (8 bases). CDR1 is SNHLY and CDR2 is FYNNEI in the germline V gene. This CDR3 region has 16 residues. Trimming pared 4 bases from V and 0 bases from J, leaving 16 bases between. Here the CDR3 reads CASSGERDRSSYEQYF. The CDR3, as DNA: TGTGCCAGCAGTGGGGAGCGGGACAGGAGCTCCTACGAGCAGTACTTC.

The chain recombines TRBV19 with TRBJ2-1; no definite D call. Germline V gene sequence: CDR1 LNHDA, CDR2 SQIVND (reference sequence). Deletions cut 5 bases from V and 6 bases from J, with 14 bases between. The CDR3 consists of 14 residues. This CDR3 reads CASSPVGISNEQFF. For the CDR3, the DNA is TGTGCCAGTAGTCCCGTCGGCATATCCAATGAGCAGTTCTTC.

The CDR3 nucleotides read TGCGCCAGCTGTCCCCAAGGCGGGAGGGGCCGCAATGAGCAGTTCTTC. Translation: CASCPQGGRGRNEQFF. V gene TRBV23-1 combines with J gene TRBJ2-1; TRBD2 matches 9 bases. TRBV23-1 qualifies as an ORF whose function is uncertain. V lost 8 bases, J lost 6 bases, and 14 bases stayed unmatched. CDR3 size: 16 residues.